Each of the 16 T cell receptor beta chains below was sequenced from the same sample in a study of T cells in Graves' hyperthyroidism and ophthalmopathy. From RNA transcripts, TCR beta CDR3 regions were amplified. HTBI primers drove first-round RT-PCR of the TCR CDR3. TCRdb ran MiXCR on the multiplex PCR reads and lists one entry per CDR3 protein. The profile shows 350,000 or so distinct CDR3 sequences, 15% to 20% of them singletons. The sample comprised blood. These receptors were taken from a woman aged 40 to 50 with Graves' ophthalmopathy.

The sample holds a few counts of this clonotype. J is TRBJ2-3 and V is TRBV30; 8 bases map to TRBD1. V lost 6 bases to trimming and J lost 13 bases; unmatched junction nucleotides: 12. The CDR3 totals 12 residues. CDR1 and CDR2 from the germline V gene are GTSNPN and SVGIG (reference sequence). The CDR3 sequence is CACSNLQGVEYF. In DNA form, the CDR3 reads TGTGCCTGCTCCAACTTACAGGGGGTAGAGTATTTT.

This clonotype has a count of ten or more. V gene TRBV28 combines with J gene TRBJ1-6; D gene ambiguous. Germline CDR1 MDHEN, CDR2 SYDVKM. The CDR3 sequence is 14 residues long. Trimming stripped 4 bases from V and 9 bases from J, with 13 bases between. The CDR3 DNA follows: TGTGCCAGCAGTTCCTCGCAGCACACTTCACCCCTCCACTTT. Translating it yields CASSSSQHTSPLHF. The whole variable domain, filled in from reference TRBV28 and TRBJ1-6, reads DVKVTQSSRYLVKRTGEKVFLECVQDMDHENMFWYRQDPGLGLRLIYFSYDVKMKEKGDIPEGYSVSREKKERFSLILESASTNQTSMYLCASSSSQHTSPLHFGNGTRLTVT.

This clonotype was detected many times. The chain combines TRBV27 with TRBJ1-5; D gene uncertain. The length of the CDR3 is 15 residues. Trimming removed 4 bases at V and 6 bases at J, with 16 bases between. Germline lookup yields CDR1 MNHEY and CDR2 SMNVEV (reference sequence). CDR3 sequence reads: CASSSGLSAGQPQHF. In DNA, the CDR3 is TGTGCCAGCAGTTCGGGCCTCTCTGCTGGTCAGCCCCAGCATTTT.

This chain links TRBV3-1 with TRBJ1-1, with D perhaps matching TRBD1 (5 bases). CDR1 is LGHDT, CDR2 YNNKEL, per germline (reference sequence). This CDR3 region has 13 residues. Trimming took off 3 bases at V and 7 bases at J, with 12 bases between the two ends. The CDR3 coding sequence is TGTGCCAGCAGCCATCGGGTTGACAGTGAAGCTTTCTTT. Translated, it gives CASSHRVDSEAFF.

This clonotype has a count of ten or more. CDR3 sequence: CASRAPALVGNTIYF. For the CDR3, the DNA is TGTGCCAGCAGAGCCCCGGCGTTGGTGGGAAACACCATATATTTT. The V and J genes are TRBV28 and TRBJ1-3, with D unclear. V gave up 6 bases and J gave up 4 bases, with 16 bases separating them. CDR3 size: 15 residues. Germline V gene data show CDR1 as MDHEN and CDR2 as SYDVKM.

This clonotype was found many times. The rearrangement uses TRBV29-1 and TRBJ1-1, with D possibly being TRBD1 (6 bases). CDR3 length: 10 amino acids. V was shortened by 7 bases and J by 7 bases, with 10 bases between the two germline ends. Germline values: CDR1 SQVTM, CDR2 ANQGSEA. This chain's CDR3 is CSARTVEAFF. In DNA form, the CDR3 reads TGCAGCGCCCGGACAGTTGAAGCTTTCTTT.

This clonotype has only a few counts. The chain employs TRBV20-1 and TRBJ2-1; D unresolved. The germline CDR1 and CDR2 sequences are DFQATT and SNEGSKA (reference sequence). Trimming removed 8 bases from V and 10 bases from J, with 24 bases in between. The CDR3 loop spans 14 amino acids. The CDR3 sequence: CSTTPPAGAHEQFF. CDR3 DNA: TGCAGTACAACCCCACCGGCAGGAGCCCACGAGCAGTTCTTC.

The CDR3 bases are TGTGCCAGCAGCTTACTGGTCGGGGGCAATCAGCCCCAGCATTTT. The encoded protein is CASSLLVGGNQPQHF. The J gene is TRBJ1-5, the V gene TRBV7-2, with no clear D. Germline-derived CDR1 and CDR2 are SGHTA and FQGNSA. The length of the CDR3 is 15 residues. Trimming removed 2 bases at V and 2 bases at J, with 10 bases between. Full variable domain (rest looked up from reference TRBV7-2 and TRBJ1-5): GAGVSQSPSNKVTEKGKDVELRCDPISGHTALYWYRQSLGQGLEFLIYFQGNSAPDKSGLPSDRFSAERTGGSVSTLTIQRTQQEDSAVYLCASSLLVGGNQPQHFGDGTRLSIL.

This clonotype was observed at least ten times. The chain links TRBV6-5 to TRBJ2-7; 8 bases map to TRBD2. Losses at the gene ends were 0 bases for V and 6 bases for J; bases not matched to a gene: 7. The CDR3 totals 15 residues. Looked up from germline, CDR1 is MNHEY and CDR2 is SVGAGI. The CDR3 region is CASSYSSSGSREQYF. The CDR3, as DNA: TGTGCCAGCAGTTACTCATCCAGCGGGAGTCGCGAGCAGTACTTC.

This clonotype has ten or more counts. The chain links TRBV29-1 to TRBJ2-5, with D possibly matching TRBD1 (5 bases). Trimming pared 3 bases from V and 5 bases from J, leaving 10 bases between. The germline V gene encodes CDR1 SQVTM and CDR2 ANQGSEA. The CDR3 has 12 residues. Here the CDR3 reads CSVEQGMETQYF. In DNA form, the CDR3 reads TGCAGCGTTGAGCAGGGCATGGAGACCCAGTACTTC. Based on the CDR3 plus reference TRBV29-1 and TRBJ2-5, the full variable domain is SAVISQKPSRDICQRGTSLTIQCQVDSQVTMMFWYRQQPGQSLTLIATANQGSEATYESGFVIDKFPISRPNLTFSTLTVSNMSPEDSSIYLCSVEQGMETQYFGPGTRLLVL.

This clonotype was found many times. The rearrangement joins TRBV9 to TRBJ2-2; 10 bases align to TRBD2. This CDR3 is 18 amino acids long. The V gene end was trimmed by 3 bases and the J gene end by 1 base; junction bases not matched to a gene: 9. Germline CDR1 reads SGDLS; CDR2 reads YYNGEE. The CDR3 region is CASSENPSGRVNTGELFF. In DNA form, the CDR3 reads TGTGCCAGCAGCGAGAACCCCAGCGGGAGGGTGAACACCGGGGAGCTGTTTTTT.

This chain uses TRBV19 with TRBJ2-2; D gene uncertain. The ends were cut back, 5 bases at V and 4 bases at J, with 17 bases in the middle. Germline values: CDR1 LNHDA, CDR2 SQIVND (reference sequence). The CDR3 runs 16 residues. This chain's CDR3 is CASSPSAGGGTGELFF. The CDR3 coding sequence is TGTGCCAGTAGTCCATCCGCCGGCGGTGGCACCGGGGAGCTGTTTTTT.

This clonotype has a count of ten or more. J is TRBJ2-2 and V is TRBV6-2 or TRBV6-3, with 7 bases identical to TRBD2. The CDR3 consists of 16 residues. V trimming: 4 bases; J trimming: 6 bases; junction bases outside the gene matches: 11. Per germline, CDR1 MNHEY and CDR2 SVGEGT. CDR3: CASSSAGDRAAGELFF. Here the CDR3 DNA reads TGTGCCAGCAGTTCGGCGGGAGACCGGGCCGCCGGGGAGCTGTTTTTT.

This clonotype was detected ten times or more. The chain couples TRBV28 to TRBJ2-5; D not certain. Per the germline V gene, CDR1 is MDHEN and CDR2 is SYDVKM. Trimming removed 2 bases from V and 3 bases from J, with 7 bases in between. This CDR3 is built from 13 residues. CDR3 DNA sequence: TGTGCCAGCAGTTTACTACGGGAAGAGACCCAGTACTTC. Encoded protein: CASSLLREETQYF. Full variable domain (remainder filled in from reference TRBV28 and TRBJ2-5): DVKVTQSSRYLVKRTGEKVFLECVQDMDHENMFWYRQDPGLGLRLIYFSYDVKMKEKGDIPEGYSVSREKKERFSLILESASTNQTSMYLCASSLLREETQYFGPGTRLLVL.

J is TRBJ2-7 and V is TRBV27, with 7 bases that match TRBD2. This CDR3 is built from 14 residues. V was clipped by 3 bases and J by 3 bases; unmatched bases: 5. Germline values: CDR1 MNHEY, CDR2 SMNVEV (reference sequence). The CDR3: CASSFTSDYYEQYF. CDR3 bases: TGTGCCAGCAGTTTTACTAGCGATTACTACGAGCAGTACTTC.

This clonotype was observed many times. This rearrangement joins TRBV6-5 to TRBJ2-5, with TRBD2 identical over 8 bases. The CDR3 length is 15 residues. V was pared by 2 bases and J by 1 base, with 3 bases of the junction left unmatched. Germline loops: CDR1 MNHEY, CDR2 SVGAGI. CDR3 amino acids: CASSYTSGIQETQYF. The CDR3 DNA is TGTGCCAGCAGTTACACTAGCGGTATCCAAGAGACCCAGTACTTC.